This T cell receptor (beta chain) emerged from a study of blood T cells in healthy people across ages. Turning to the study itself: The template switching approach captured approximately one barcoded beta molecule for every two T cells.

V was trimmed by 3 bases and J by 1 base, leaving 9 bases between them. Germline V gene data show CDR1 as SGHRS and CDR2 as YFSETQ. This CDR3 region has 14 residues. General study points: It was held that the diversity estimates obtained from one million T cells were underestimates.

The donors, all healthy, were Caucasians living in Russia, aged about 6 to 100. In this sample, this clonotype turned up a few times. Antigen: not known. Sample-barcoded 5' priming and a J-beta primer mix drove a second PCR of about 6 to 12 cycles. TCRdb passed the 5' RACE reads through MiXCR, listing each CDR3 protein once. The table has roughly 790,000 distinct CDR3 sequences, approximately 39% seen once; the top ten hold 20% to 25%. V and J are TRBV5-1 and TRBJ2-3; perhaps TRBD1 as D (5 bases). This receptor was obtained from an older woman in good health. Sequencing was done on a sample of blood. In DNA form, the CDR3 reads TGCGCCAGCAGCTATCAAGGGGGCACAGATACGCAGTATTTT. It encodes CASSYQGGTDTQYF.